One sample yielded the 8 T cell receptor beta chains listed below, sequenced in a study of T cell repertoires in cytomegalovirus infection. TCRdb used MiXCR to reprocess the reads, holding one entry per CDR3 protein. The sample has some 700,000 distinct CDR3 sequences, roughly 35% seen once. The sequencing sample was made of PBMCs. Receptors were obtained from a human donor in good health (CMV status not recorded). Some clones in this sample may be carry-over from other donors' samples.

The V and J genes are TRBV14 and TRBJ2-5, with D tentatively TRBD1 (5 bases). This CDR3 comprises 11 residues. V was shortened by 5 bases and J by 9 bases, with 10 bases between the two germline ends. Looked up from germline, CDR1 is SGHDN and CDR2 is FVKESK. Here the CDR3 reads CASSEGEAQYF. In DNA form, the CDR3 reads TGTGCCAGCAGCGAAGGGGAAGCCCAGTACTTC. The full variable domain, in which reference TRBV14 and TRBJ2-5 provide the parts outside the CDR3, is EAGVTQFPSHSVIEKGQTVTLRCDPISGHDNLYWYRRVMGKEIKFLLHFVKESKQDESGMPNNRFLAERTGGTYSTLKVQPAELEDSGVYFCASSEGEAQYFGPGTRLLVL.

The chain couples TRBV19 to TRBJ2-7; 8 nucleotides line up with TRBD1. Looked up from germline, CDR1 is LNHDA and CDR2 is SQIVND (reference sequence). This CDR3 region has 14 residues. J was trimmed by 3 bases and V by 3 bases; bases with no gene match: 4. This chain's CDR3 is CASSIRGQVYEQYF. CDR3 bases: TGTGCCAGTAGTATCAGGGGGCAGGTCTACGAGCAGTACTTC.

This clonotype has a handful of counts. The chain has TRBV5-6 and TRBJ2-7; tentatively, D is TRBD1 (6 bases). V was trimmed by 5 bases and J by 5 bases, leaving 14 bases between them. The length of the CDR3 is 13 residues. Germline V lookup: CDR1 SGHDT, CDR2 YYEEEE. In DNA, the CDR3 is TGTGCCAGCAGATATCAGGGGTCCCACGAGCAGTACTTC. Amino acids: CASRYQGSHEQYF.

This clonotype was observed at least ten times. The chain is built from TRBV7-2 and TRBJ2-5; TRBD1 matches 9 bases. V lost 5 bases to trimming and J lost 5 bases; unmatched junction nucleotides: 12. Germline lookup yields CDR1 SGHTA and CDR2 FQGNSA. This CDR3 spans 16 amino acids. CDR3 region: CASSVRDRELGETQYF. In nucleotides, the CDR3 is TGTGCCAGCAGCGTCCGGGACAGGGAGTTAGGGGAGACCCAGTACTTC.

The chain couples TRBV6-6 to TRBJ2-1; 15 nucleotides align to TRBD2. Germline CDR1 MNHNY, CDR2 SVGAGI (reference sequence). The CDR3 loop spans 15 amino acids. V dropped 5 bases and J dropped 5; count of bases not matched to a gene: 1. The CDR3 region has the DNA TGTGCCAGCAGTCGGACTAGCGGGAGGGACAATGAGCAGTTCTTC. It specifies CASSRTSGRDNEQFF.

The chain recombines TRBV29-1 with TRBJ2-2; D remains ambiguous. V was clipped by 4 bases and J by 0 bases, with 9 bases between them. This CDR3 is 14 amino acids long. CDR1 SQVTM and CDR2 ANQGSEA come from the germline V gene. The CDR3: CSVGRFANTGELFF. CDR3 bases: TGCAGCGTTGGACGGTTCGCGAACACCGGGGAGCTGTTTTTT.

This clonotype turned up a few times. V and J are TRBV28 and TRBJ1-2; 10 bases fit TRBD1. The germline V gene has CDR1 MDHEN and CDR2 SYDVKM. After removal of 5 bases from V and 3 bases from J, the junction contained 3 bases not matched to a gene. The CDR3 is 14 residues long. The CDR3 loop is CASSAGQGYYGYTF. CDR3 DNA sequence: TGTGCCAGCAGTGCGGGACAGGGGTACTATGGCTACACCTTC.

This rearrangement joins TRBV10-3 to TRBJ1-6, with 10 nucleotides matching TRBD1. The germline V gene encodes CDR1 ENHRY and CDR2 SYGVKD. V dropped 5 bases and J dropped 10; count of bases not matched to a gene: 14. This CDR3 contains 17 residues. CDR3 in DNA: TGTGCCATCAGTCAATTGAACCCGGGACAGGGGAGCTCACCCCTCCACTTT. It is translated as CAISQLNPGQGSSPLHF.